These 11 T cell receptor beta chains share one sample of origin, sequenced in a study of vaccination effects on CD4 cells after COVID-19. The antigens of these receptors remain unknown. Using immunoSEQ multiplex PCR, the repertoire was profiled, and TCRdb retains in-frame clones only, with some absent. The table shows fewer than 25,000 clones, with 65% to 85% occurring only once. Antigen-specific CD4+ T cells were expanded (with viral peptide pools) by the ViraFEST assay ahead of sequencing. Following 10 days of culture, CD4+ T cells were isolated. Sequenced material: CD4+ T cells from PBMCs cultured with HCoV-229E spike peptides, taken before COVID-19 vaccination. These receptors all come from a human donor who received a COVID-19 vaccine.

The chain has TRBV5-4 and TRBJ1-2; 9 positions match TRBD1. Germline CDR1 SGHNT, CDR2 YYREEE (reference sequence). The CDR3 contains 14 residues. V was clipped by 0 bases and J by 6 bases; unmatched bases: 3. DNA for the CDR3: TGTGCCAGCAGCTTGGACAGGGGGCAGGATGGCTACACCTTC. This translates into CASSLDRGQDGYTF.

The chain carries TRBV6-6 and TRBJ2-2; D is unclear. The CDR3 has 15 amino acids. The V end was cut by 2 bases, the J end by 0 bases, with 7 bases between. Germline CDR1 is MNHNY and CDR2 is SVGAGI (reference sequence). The CDR3 bases are TGTGCCAGCAGTTACGCCCAAGCGAACACCGGGGAGCTGTTTTTT. It is translated as CASSYAQANTGELFF.

The gene calls are TRBV6-5 and TRBJ2-5, with D tentatively TRBD1 or TRBD2 (6 bases each). Germline V lookup: CDR1 MNHEY, CDR2 SVGAGI. The CDR3 is made up of 15 amino acids. With 2 bases removed from V and 5 bases from J, the gap between germline ends came to 15 bases. The CDR3 is CASSYNVGGGETQYF. CDR3 sequence (DNA): TGTGCCAGCAGTTACAATGTGGGGGGCGGGGAGACCCAGTACTTC.

This clone occurred a few times. The chain combines TRBV3-1 (or the pseudogene TRBV3-2) with TRBJ2-1, with 10 bases lining up with TRBD2. With 0 bases clipped from V and 12 bases from J, the junction kept 8 bases outside the gene matches. The length of the CDR3 is 15 residues. CDR1 and CDR2 (germline): LGHDT, YNNKEL (reference sequence). CDR3 in DNA: TGTGCCAGCAGCCAAGATATTGGGAGCGGGAGGGGGCAGTTCTTC. Translated, it gives CASSQDIGSGRGQFF.

CDR3 in DNA: TGTGCCAGTAGTACGGGGGATGGTGGAAACACCATATATTTT. Its translation: CASSTGDGGNTIYF. The V gene is TRBV19, the J gene TRBJ1-3, with D possibly TRBD1 on 5 matching bases. From germline, CDR1 is LNHDA and CDR2 SQIVND (reference sequence). The CDR3 runs to 14 residues. The ends were cut back, 4 bases at V and 3 bases at J, with 10 bases in the middle.

The chain carries TRBV5-1 and TRBJ1-2; TRBD1 might be the D (6 bases). Germline V gives CDR1 SGHRS, CDR2 YFSETQ. Trimming took 3 bases from V and 4 from J, leaving 13 bases between them. The CDR3 consists of 14 residues. The CDR3 region is CASSSTGGGYGYTF. The CDR3 coding sequence is TGCGCCAGCAGCTCGACAGGCGGGGGCTATGGCTACACCTTC.

The chain uses TRBV5-8 and TRBJ1-2; possible D gene TRBD1, 5 bases. The CDR3 has 13 amino acids. Germline V CDR1 and CDR2: SGHTS, YDEGEE. The CDR3, as DNA: TGTGCGGAGGGGCAGGAGCCTAACTATGGCTACACCTTC. Protein: CAEGQEPNYGYTF.

V and J are TRBV10-3 and TRBJ1-2, with 12 nucleotides matching TRBD1. The CDR3 length is 17 residues. The ends lost 4 bases at V and 4 bases at J; junction bases unmatched: 10. Germline lookup yields CDR1 ENHRY and CDR2 SYGVKD. CDR3 protein: CAISVGTGGAAGYGYTF. CDR3 nucleotides: TGTGCCATCAGTGTAGGGACAGGGGGCGCAGCTGGCTATGGCTACACCTTC.

The gene calls are TRBV5-6 and TRBJ1-2, with 11 bases fitting TRBD1. Germline V lookup: CDR1 SGHDT, CDR2 YYEEEE. Trimming removed 4 bases from V and 1 base from J; junction bases left unmatched: 6. The length of the CDR3 is 16 residues. The CDR3 spells CASSLGTGGINYGYTF. The CDR3, as DNA: TGTGCCAGCAGCCTGGGGACAGGGGGGATTAACTATGGCTACACCTTC.

This chain connects TRBV2 to TRBJ1-1, with 11 bases that match TRBD1. The CDR3 length is 13 residues. With V trimmed by 6 bases and J by 4 bases, 1 base remained unmatched. Germline V CDR1 and CDR2: SNHLY, FYNNEI. Written as DNA, the CDR3 is TGTGCCAGCAGAGGGACAGGGGGCACTGAAGCTTTCTTT. Translation: CASRGTGGTEAFF.

This chain links TRBV7-2 with TRBJ1-1; the D gene is possibly TRBD1 (5 bases). The CDR3 consists of 14 residues. Trimming pared 7 bases from V and 3 bases from J, leaving 15 bases between. Germline CDR1 is SGHTA and CDR2 is FQGNSA. This CDR3 reads CASNKLGVDTEAFF. Here the CDR3 DNA reads TGTGCCAGCAACAAGTTAGGGGTAGACACTGAAGCTTTCTTT.